The sequence of this T cell receptor beta chain was determined in a study of T cell repertoires in cytomegalovirus infection. Using its own MiXCR run on the reads, TCRdb lists one record per CDR3 protein. The sample comprises 150,000 to 200,000 distinct CDR3 sequences, roughly 28% of which are singletons, and 31% rests with the top ten. Notes on this clonotype: Its matching antigen is unknown.

Study conclusions and caveats: The ex vivo response showed dominance by HLA-C-restricted CMV-specific TCR beta clonotypes.

The germline V gene has CDR1 SGHTA and CDR2 FQGTGA. V gave up 5 bases and J gave up 9 bases, with 17 bases separating them. The CDR3 is 14 amino acids. Sequences were obtained from PBMCs. V gene TRBV7-3 combines with J gene TRBJ2-1; D might be TRBD1 or TRBD2, each matching 5 bases. The receptor was derived from a human donor in good health (CMV status not recorded). Some clones in this sample may be carry-over from other donors' samples. The CDR3 DNA reads TGTGCCAGCAGCCCCTTCGGGGACGTTTCTGAGCAGTTCTTC. Protein: CASSPFGDVSEQFF.